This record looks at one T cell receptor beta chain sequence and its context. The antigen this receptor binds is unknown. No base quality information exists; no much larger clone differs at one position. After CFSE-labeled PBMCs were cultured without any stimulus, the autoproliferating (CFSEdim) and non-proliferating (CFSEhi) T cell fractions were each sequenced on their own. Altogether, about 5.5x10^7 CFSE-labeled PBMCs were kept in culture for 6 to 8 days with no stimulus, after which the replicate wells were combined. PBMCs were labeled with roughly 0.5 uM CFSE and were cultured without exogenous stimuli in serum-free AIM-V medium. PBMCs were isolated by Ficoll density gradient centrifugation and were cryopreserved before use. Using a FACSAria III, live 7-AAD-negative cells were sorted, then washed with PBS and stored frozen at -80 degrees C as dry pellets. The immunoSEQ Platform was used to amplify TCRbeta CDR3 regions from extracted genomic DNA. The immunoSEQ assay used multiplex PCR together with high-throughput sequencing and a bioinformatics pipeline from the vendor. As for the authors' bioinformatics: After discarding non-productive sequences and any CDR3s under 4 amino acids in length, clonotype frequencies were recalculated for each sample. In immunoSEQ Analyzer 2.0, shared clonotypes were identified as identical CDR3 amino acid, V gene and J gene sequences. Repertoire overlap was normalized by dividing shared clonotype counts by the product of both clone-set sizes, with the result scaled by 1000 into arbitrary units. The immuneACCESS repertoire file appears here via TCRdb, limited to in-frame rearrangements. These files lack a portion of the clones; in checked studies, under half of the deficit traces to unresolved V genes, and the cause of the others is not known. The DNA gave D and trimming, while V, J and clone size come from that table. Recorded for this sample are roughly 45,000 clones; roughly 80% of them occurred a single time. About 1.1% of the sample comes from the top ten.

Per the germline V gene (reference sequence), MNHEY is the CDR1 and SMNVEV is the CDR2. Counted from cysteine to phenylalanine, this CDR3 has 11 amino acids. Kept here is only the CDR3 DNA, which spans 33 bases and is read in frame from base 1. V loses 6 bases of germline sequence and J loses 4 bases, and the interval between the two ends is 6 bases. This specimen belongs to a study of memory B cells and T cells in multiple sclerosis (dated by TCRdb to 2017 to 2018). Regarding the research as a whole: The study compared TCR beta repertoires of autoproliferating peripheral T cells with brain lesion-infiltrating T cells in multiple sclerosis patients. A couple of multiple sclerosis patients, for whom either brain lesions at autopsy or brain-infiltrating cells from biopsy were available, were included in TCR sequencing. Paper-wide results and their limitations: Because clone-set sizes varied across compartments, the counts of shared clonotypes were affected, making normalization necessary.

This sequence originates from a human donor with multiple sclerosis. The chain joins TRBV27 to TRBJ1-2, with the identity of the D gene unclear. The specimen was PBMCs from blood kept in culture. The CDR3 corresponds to CASSPGYGYTF. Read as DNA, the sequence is TGTGCCAGCAGCCCGGGCTATGGCTACACCTTC.